The 28 T cell receptor beta chains listed next were all sequenced from one sample in a study of CD8 T cells in ankylosing spondylitis. TCRdb reprocessed the 5' RACE reads via MiXCR and lists one record per CDR3 protein. The profile shows over 95,000 distinct CDR3 sequences, about 8% of them singletons. Material: blood, either unsorted or a sorted T cell fraction (not recorded which). Source of these receptors: a male donor with ankylosing spondylitis or in good health (not recorded which).

This clonotype was detected many times. J is TRBJ2-4 and V is TRBV7-2; D call uncertain. This CDR3 is built from 13 residues. Germline V gene data show CDR1 as SGHTA and CDR2 as FQGNSA. The ends were cut back, 3 bases at V and 4 bases at J, with 7 bases in the middle. The CDR3 nucleotides are TGTGCCAGCAGCTTGTGGGAAAAAAACATTCAGTACTTC. Translated: CASSLWEKNIQYF.

This clonotype was observed many times. This chain uses TRBV5-1 with TRBJ2-1, with 9 bases that match TRBD2. The V gene end was trimmed by 4 bases and the J gene end by 3 bases; junction bases not matched to a gene: 11. Germline CDR1 is SGHRS and CDR2 is YFSETQ. The CDR3 length is 17 residues. The CDR3 is CASSLAPSGINYNEQFF. CDR3 DNA: TGCGCCAGCAGCCTGGCGCCTAGCGGGATCAACTACAATGAGCAGTTCTTC.

The CDR3 nucleotides read TGTGCCAGCGGTCCAGGGACTTGGACTAGCGGGAAGCAGTTCTTC. It specifies CASGPGTWTSGKQFF. V and J are TRBV27 and TRBJ2-1; 12 nucleotides line up with TRBD2. V was clipped by 8 bases and J by 11 bases; unmatched bases: 13. Germline V gives CDR1 MNHEY, CDR2 SMNVEV (reference sequence). The CDR3 runs 15 residues.

This clonotype came up many times. The J gene is TRBJ2-7, the V gene TRBV4-1; 7 nucleotides line up with TRBD2. The CDR3 loop spans 18 amino acids. Germline CDR1 reads MGHRA; CDR2 reads YSYEKL. V dropped 2 bases and J dropped 0; count of bases not matched to a gene: 13. This CDR3 is CASSQMGGLPKSSYEQYF. The CDR3 nucleotides read TGCGCCAGCAGCCAAATGGGGGGGTTACCGAAAAGCTCCTACGAGCAGTACTTC.

This clonotype has a count of ten or more. V gene TRBV5-3 combines with J gene TRBJ1-2, with 10 nucleotides matching TRBD1. TRBV5-3 is reported as an ORF; its role is uncertain. After removal of 0 bases from V and 7 bases from J, the junction contained 12 bases not matched to a gene. The CDR3 contains 17 residues. The CDR3 DNA follows: TGTGCCAGAAGCTTGGGACAGGGGGCGATCGTTGAAGGTGGCTACACCTTC. This codes for CARSLGQGAIVEGGYTF.

On this clonotype: An end of the junction does not agree with germline; a read error may underlie this. The chain joins TRBV12-3 or TRBV12-4 to TRBJ2-1; D is possibly TRBD2 (6 bases). The CDR3 spans 19 residues. The CDR3 region is CASCLAVSSEGGLYNEQFF. The CDR3 DNA reads TGTGCCAGCTGTTTAGCAGTATCTAGCGAAGGAGGTCTCTACAATGAGCAGTTCTTC.

There are many counts of this clonotype. The chain recombines TRBV10-3 with TRBJ1-6; 9 nucleotides agree with TRBD1. The length of the CDR3 is 14 residues. The germline gives CDR1 ENHRY, CDR2 SYGVKD. The ends lost 11 bases at V and 10 bases at J; junction bases unmatched: 12. This CDR3 is CAVKWDREDSPLHF. In DNA form, the CDR3 reads TGTGCCGTAAAGTGGGACAGGGAGGACTCACCCCTCCACTTT.

This clonotype was seen many times. The chain employs TRBV19 and TRBJ1-5; no clear D gene. V gave up 7 bases and J gave up 1 base, with 14 bases separating them. The CDR3 is 15 amino acids. CDR1 is LNHDA and CDR2 is SQIVND in the germline V gene (reference sequence). CDR3 sequence: CASTQGSASNQPQHF. The DNA for the CDR3 is TGTGCCAGTACACAAGGTTCAGCAAGCAATCAGCCCCAGCATTTT.

This clonotype was counted at least ten times. The chain carries TRBV3-1 and TRBJ2-7; TRBD1 matches at 7 bases. Losses at the gene ends were 4 bases for V and 4 bases for J; bases not matched to a gene: 19. The germline V gene encodes CDR1 LGHDT and CDR2 YNNKEL (reference sequence). CDR3 length: 18 residues. Here the CDR3 reads CASSPMTGQSVNYYEQYF. The DNA for the CDR3 is TGTGCCAGCAGCCCAATGACAGGGCAAAGCGTCAATTATTACGAGCAGTACTTC.

This clonotype was recorded many times. This rearrangement joins TRBV18 to TRBJ1-1, with a tentative D call TRBD1 (5 bases). This CDR3 is 13 amino acids long. In germline, CDR1 is KGHSH, CDR2 LQKENI. The CDR3 nucleotides read TGTGCTGGCTTACCCCAGGGAAACACTGAAGCTTTCTTT. Its protein is CAGLPQGNTEAFF.

This clonotype was counted only a few times. The DNA of the CDR3 is TGTGCCAGCAGGATCCCCAGGGCTGGCACCGGGGAGCTGTTTTTT. This gives the protein CASRIPRAGTGELFF. The chain combines TRBV12-3 or TRBV12-4 with TRBJ2-2; maybe TRBD1 (5 bases). The germline V and J ends were trimmed by 6 bases and 4 bases, with 15 bases remaining between them. The CDR3 covers 15 residues.

This clonotype came up a few times. The chain uses TRBV12-3 or TRBV12-4 and TRBJ1-4, with D maybe TRBD1 (6 bases). The CDR3 has 15 amino acids. V was pared by 5 bases and J by 4 bases, with 14 bases between. The CDR3 bases are TGTGCCAGCAGTCCTCGAGGCAGGGGTAATGAAAAACTGTTTTTT. Residues: CASSPRGRGNEKLFF.

This clonotype was observed at least ten times. The chain couples TRBV6-1 to TRBJ2-7; no firm D call. V lost 0 bases to trimming and J lost 6 bases, with 18 bases between them. Germline assignment: CDR1 MNHNS and CDR2 SASEGT. The CDR3 is 16 residues long. CDR3 DNA sequence: TGTGCCAGCAGTGAAGCCTTGGCAGCCGGATCATTCGAGCAGTACTTC. Its protein product is CASSEALAAGSFEQYF.

This clonotype was observed at least ten times. V and J are TRBV7-2 and TRBJ2-7; 10 nucleotides match TRBD2. The length of the CDR3 is 16 residues. V dropped 0 bases and J dropped 2; count of bases not matched to a gene: 4. The germline CDR1 and CDR2 sequences are SGHTA and FQGNSA. CDR3 nucleotides: TGTGCCAGCAGCTTAGCGGGACTAGCGTTTCCCTACGAGCAGTACTTC. Amino acids: CASSLAGLAFPYEQYF.

This clonotype came up many times. The chain joins TRBV5-1 to TRBJ1-2; D unresolved. Germline CDR1 reads SGHRS; CDR2 reads YFSETQ. The CDR3 runs 15 residues. The ends were cut back, 0 bases at V and 2 bases at J, with 11 bases in the middle. The CDR3 DNA reads TGCGCCAGCAGCTTGGTAGCAGATCTGAACTATGGCTACACCTTC. It yields the protein CASSLVADLNYGYTF.

As concerns this clonotype: It may be a read error: a sequence one base away is much more abundant. The chain carries TRBV9 and TRBJ2-3; tentative D call: TRBD1 (6 bases). Trimming removed 1 base from V and 6 bases from J, with 15 bases in between. There are 15 residues in the CDR3. Germline assignment: CDR1 SGDLS and CDR2 YYNGEE. The CDR3 region has the DNA TGTGCCAGCAGCGTAAGGGGGACCCTAGGGGATACGCAGTATTTT. It yields the protein CASSVRGTLGDTQYF.

This clonotype was observed at least ten times. The chain employs TRBV4-3 and TRBJ2-1; 11 positions agree with TRBD2. The CDR3 sequence is 16 residues long. Germline V CDR1 and CDR2: LGHNA, YSLEER. V lost 1 base and J lost 8; bases outside the gene matches: 7. The CDR3: CASSQGSGTSGDEQFF. The CDR3 DNA is TGCGCCAGCAGCCAAGGTTCCGGGACTAGCGGCGATGAGCAGTTCTTC.

In DNA form, the CDR3 reads TGTGCCAGCAGCTCACGGCGACAGGGGGCGCCCGGGGAGCTGTTTTTT. It specifies CASSSRRQGAPGELFF. The J gene is TRBJ2-2, the V gene TRBV7-3; TRBD1 aligns across 10 bases. From germline, CDR1 is SGHTA and CDR2 FQGTGA. CDR3 length: 16 amino acids. The V and J ends lost 4 bases and 6 bases, in that order; junction bases with no gene match: 8. Supplemented by reference TRBV7-3 and TRBJ2-2, the full variable domain reads GAGVSQTPSNKVTEKGKYVELRCDPISGHTALYWYRQSLGQGPEFLIYFQGTGAADDSGLPNDRFFAVRPEGSVSTLKIQRTERGDSAVYLCASSSRRQGAPGELFFGEGSRLTVL.

This clonotype was detected many times. The chain uses TRBV6-5 and TRBJ1-2; D ambiguous. This CDR3 spans 13 amino acids. V shed 2 bases and J shed 1 base, with 5 bases lying between them. CDR1 is MNHEY, CDR2 SVGAGI, per germline. The CDR3 region is CASSYAVNYGYTF. In nucleotides, the CDR3 is TGTGCCAGCAGTTACGCAGTTAACTATGGCTACACCTTC.

This clonotype occurred many times. The V and J genes are TRBV7-6 and TRBJ2-3; D is unresolved. Germline CDR1 reads SGHVS; CDR2 reads FNYEAQ. The CDR3 has 13 amino acids. With 6 bases removed from V and 6 bases from J, the gap between germline ends came to 13 bases. The CDR3 DNA sequence: TGTGCCAGCAGTCCGGCCCTTCGGGATACGCAGTATTTT. The encoded protein is CASSPALRDTQYF.

This clonotype showed up many times. The gene calls are TRBV5-1 and TRBJ2-1; 7 nucleotides align to TRBD1. CDR3 length: 13 amino acids. Germline V gives CDR1 SGHRS, CDR2 YFSETQ. The J segment lost 5 bases and the V segment lost 7 bases, leaving 6 bases of the junction unmatched. CDR3 sequence: CASAGQENNEQFF. For the CDR3, the DNA is TGCGCCAGCGCCGGACAGGAGAACAATGAGCAGTTCTTC.

This clonotype was recorded at least ten times. A read error may produce the germline difference seen at one junction end. The V call is TRBV7-7, the J call TRBJ1-2; D might be TRBD1 (5 bases). Germline V gene sequence: CDR1 SSHAT, CDR2 FNYEAQ (reference sequence). There are 14 residues in the CDR3. The CDR3 protein is CASIPLDKNYGYTF. The CDR3 DNA reads TGTGCTAGCATCCCCCTGGACAAAAACTATGGCTACACCTTC.

This clonotype was picked up many times. The chain has TRBV12-3 or TRBV12-4 and TRBJ1-3; unclear D gene. V was pared by 6 bases and J by 1 base, with 10 bases between. The CDR3 runs 14 residues. The CDR3 reads CASRGWRSGNTIYF. For the CDR3, the DNA is TGTGCCAGCAGAGGTTGGCGGTCTGGAAACACCATATATTTT.

This clonotype was counted ten times or more. V is TRBV5-1 and J is TRBJ2-1; 10 bases are a match to TRBD2. The trim removed 0 bases at V and 13 bases at J, leaving 4 bases unmatched. Per germline, CDR1 SGHRS and CDR2 YFSETQ. This CDR3 is built from 13 residues. CDR3 nucleotides: TGCGCCAGCAGCTTGGGGCTAGCGGGAGATCAGTTCTTC. Translating gives CASSLGLAGDQFF.

The chain employs TRBV6-2 or TRBV6-3 and TRBJ1-2, with TRBD1 matching over 9 bases. CDR3 size: 14 residues. Per the germline V gene, CDR1 is MNHEY and CDR2 is SVGEGT. The J segment lost 3 bases and the V segment lost 6 bases, leaving 5 bases of the junction unmatched. CDR3 amino acids: CASSWTGEHYGYTF. The CDR3 DNA sequence: TGTGCCAGCAGCTGGACAGGGGAACACTATGGCTACACCTTC.

The chain has TRBV18 and TRBJ2-7; perhaps D is TRBD1 or TRBD2 (6 bases each). The CDR3 runs to 17 residues. In germline, CDR1 is KGHSH, CDR2 LQKENI. Trimming left V 2 bases short and J 6 bases short, with 23 bases between. The CDR3 region is CASSPRVTGGGMSEQYF. For the CDR3, the DNA is TGTGCCAGCTCACCAAGGGTGACCGGAGGGGGGATGAGCGAGCAGTACTTC. Full variable domain (remainder filled in from reference TRBV18 and TRBJ2-7): NAGVMQNPRHLVRRRGQEARLRCSPMKGHSHVYWYRQLPEEGLKFMVYLQKENIIDESGMPKERFSAEFPKEGPSILRIQQVVRGDSAAYFCASSPRVTGGGMSEQYFGPGTRLTVT.

This clonotype has just a few counts. The chain is built from TRBV29-1 and TRBJ2-7; D is possibly TRBD1 (6 bases). This CDR3 spans 15 amino acids. Germline assignment: CDR1 SQVTM and CDR2 ANQGSEA. V lost 4 bases and J lost 0, with 16 bases in between. The CDR3 DNA reads TGCAGCGTTGGGGGCCCGGGACAAAGCTCCTACGAGCAGTACTTC. It specifies CSVGGPGQSSYEQYF.

The sample holds a few counts of this clonotype. The CDR3 DNA reads TGTGCCAGCAGCTTCGACCGGACAGGCAAAGAGCAGTACTTC. Amino acids: CASSFDRTGKEQYF. The gene calls are TRBV7-2 and TRBJ2-7; 7 positions agree with TRBD1. There are 14 residues in the CDR3. V trimming: 3 bases; J trimming: 7 bases; junction bases outside the gene matches: 9. Per germline, CDR1 SGHTA and CDR2 FQGNSA.